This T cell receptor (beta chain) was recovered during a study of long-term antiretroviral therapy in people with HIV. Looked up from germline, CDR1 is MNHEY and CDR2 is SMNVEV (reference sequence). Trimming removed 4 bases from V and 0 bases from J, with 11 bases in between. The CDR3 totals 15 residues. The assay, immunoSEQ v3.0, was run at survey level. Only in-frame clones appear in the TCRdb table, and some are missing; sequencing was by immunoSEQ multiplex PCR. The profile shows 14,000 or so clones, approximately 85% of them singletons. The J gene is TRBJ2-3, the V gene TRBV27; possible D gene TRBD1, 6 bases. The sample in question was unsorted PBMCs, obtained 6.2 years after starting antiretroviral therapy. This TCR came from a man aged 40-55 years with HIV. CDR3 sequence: CASSWTTGSTDTQYF. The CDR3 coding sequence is TGTGCCAGCAGTTGGACCACAGGGAGCACAGATACGCAGTATTTT.